This T cell receptor (beta chain) was identified in a study of blood T cell repertoires in COVID-19. Under the authors' procedure: Amplification of reference gene primers was used by the study to estimate nucleated cell counts. Libraries were prepared by immunoSEQ multiplex PCR; TCRdb keeps only in-frame clonotypes and omits some of them. The V and J calls and clone size come from that table; D and trimming were worked out from the DNA. The sample contains some 330,000 clones, 80% to 95% of which appear only once. The V and J ends lost 10 bases and 2 bases, in that order; junction bases with no gene match: 7. The CDR3 has 15 residues.

Sequenced sample: PBMCs or T cells enriched from blood (not recorded which). This TCR came from a woman in her thirties who had recovered from COVID-19. The rearrangement joins TRBV23-1 to TRBJ2-7, with 14 bases matching TRBD2. TRBV23-1 is labeled an ORF, and its function is uncertain. The CDR3 region is CATGLAGGLTYEQYF. The CDR3 DNA is TGCGCCACCGGACTAGCGGGAGGTCTTACCTACGAGCAGTACTTC.